The 13 T cell receptor beta chains reported below all come from one sample, sequenced in a study of CD4 T cells in relation to SARS-CoV-2 and coronaviruses. Antigens for these TCRs are unknown. Unexposed donor CD4+ T cells date from about 2011-2019, before the COVID-19 pandemic. The cells were cultured for approximately ten days before CD4+ T cells were isolated. The repertoire was sequenced with immunoSEQ multiplex PCR; TCRdb's copy has only in-frame clones and lacks some. This sample yields about 26,000 clones, of which roughly 82% are seen a single time; more than 9% belongs to the top ten. Sequenced material: CD4+ T cells from PBMCs, cultured in vitro. The receptors stem from a human donor in good health.

The CDR3 region has the DNA TGTGCCAGCAGCCCCTTGGGCCGGCGGGGGGACCAAGAGACCCAGTACTTC. This encodes CASSPLGRRGDQETQYF. V and J are TRBV9 and TRBJ2-5; TRBD2 matches at 8 bases. The CDR3 is made up of 17 amino acids. Germline V gene data show CDR1 as SGDLS and CDR2 as YYNGEE. V shed 4 bases, J shed 0 bases, and the junction held 11 bases outside the gene matches.

J is TRBJ2-1 and V is TRBV19, with 9 bases aligning to TRBD2. With 3 bases clipped from V and 0 bases from J, the junction kept 0 bases outside the gene matches. CDR1 is LNHDA and CDR2 is SQIVND in the germline V gene (reference sequence). The CDR3 is 15 amino acids. In nucleotides, the CDR3 is TGTGCCAGTAGTATGACTAGCGGCTCCTACAATGAGCAGTTCTTC. It encodes CASSMTSGSYNEQFF.

The rearrangement joins TRBV5-1 to TRBJ2-7; D is unclear. This CDR3 spans 15 amino acids. The V end lost 0 bases, the J end lost 2 bases, and 12 bases lay between the germline ends. Germline V gene lookup returns CDR1 SGHRS and CDR2 YFSETQ. The CDR3 bases are TGCGCCAGCAGCTTGGATTCGGGCACAGCCTACGAGCAGTACTTC. This gives the protein CASSLDSGTAYEQYF.

DNA for the CDR3: TGTGCCAGCAGCTTAGTACCAGGGACCGAGCAGTACTTC. Protein product: CASSLVPGTEQYF. The V call is TRBV11-3, the J call TRBJ2-7; D may correspond to TRBD1 or TRBD2 (5 bases each). V was shortened by 1 base and J by 6 bases, with 10 bases between the two germline ends. The CDR3 runs to 13 residues. Germline CDR1 SGHNT, CDR2 YENEEA.

This clone came up once. The chain is built from TRBV3-1 (or the pseudogene TRBV3-2) and TRBJ2-7; D could derive from TRBD1 or TRBD2 (5 bases each). The CDR3 runs 14 residues. Germline CDR1 and CDR2: LGHDT and YNNKEL (reference sequence). V lost 4 bases to trimming and J lost 1 base, with 11 bases between them. DNA for the CDR3: TGTGCCAGCAGCCCTCGGGACGGATCCTACGAGCAGTACTTC. This sequence encodes CASSPRDGSYEQYF.

There are a few counts of this clone. V gene TRBV7-9 combines with J gene TRBJ2-2; D gene unclear. The CDR3 is 13 amino acids. The V gene lost 2 bases and the J gene lost 6 bases, with 7 bases spanning the gap. Germline CDR1 is SEHNR and CDR2 is FQNEAQ (reference sequence). The CDR3 nucleotides read TGTGCCAGCAGCTTATTGGATTCCGGGGAGCTGTTTTTT. Amino acid sequence: CASSLLDSGELFF.

This chain links TRBV29-1 with TRBJ2-5; 9 nucleotides match TRBD2. The V gene end was trimmed by 4 bases and the J gene end by 4 bases; junction bases not matched to a gene: 19. The CDR3 is 18 residues long. In germline, CDR1 is SQVTM, CDR2 ANQGSEA. The CDR3 loop is CSVVPILSGRSLRETQYF. CDR3 DNA: TGCAGCGTTGTCCCGATTCTAAGCGGGAGGTCCCTTCGAGAGACCCAGTACTTC.

The rearrangement links TRBV19 to TRBJ2-3, with TRBD1 matching 11 bases. The CDR3 covers 14 residues. The germline V gene encodes CDR1 LNHDA and CDR2 SQIVND (reference sequence). Trimming at V came to 5 bases and at J to 6 bases, leaving 4 bases not matched to a gene. DNA of the CDR3: TGTGCCAGTAGTCAGGACAGGGGGCGCGATACGCAGTATTTT. It yields the protein CASSQDRGRDTQYF.

The chain employs TRBV4-1 and TRBJ1-5; tentatively, D is TRBD1 (6 bases). This CDR3 spans 14 amino acids. Deletions cut 2 bases from V and 5 bases from J, with 10 bases between. Germline CDR1 is MGHRA and CDR2 is YSYEKL. CDR3 DNA: TGCGCCAGCAGCCAAACACAGGGTTATCAGCCCCAGCATTTT. It codes for CASSQTQGYQPQHF.

The chain carries TRBV6-5 and TRBJ2-4; D uncertain. V was shortened by 4 bases and J by 0 bases, with 13 bases between the two germline ends. Germline V lookup: CDR1 MNHEY, CDR2 SVGAGI. The CDR3 runs 16 residues. The CDR3 DNA reads as TGTGCCAGCAGTTCGGACCCAAACCTAGCCAAAAACATTCAGTACTTC. Its translation is CASSSDPNLAKNIQYF.

The V gene is TRBV29-1, the J gene TRBJ1-3; 9 nucleotides line up with TRBD1. This CDR3 is built from 15 residues. Germline CDR1 and CDR2: SQVTM and ANQGSEA. The trim removed 7 bases at V and 6 bases at J, leaving 13 bases unmatched. In DNA form, the CDR3 reads TGCAGCGCCAAACGAACCGGGACAGGGTTAAACACCATATATTTT. It codes for CSAKRTGTGLNTIYF.

V is TRBV2 and J is TRBJ1-6; a weak D match, TRBD1 (6 bases). The CDR3 length is 13 residues. Deletions cut 7 bases from V and 10 bases from J, with 14 bases between. The V gene's germline CDR1 is SNHLY and CDR2 FYNNEI. The CDR3: CASNQGFGSPLHF. The CDR3 region has the DNA TGTGCCAGCAATCAGGGGTTCGGGTCACCCCTCCACTTT.

Only a few counts were recorded for this clone. This chain uses TRBV7-3 with TRBJ1-3; D perhaps matches TRBD1 (6 bases). The CDR3 runs to 14 residues. From germline, CDR1 is SGHTA and CDR2 FQGTGA. V dropped 2 bases and J dropped 4 bases, with 9 bases sitting between them. The CDR3 DNA sequence: TGTGCCAGCAGCTTACAGGGGCACGGAAACACCATATATTTT. Translating gives CASSLQGHGNTIYF.